The source of this TCR beta chain is a study of cytotoxic CD8 clonotypes in ibrutinib-treated CLL. The length of the CDR3 is 17 residues. The germline V gene has CDR1 MGHRA and CDR2 YSYEKL. Trimming removed 0 bases at V and 2 bases at J, with 14 bases between. The assay was immunoSEQ multiplex PCR, and TCRdb's table has in-frame clones only and misses some. Of around 140,000 clones detected, 75% to 85% appear once; the ten largest clones hold less than 8.5%. The chain has TRBV4-1 and TRBJ2-1, with D maybe TRBD1 (6 bases). This sample comprised PBMCs, obtained after 36 months of ibrutinib treatment. The TCR sequence derives from a human donor with chronic lymphocytic leukemia. CDR3 amino acids: CASSQDRRGGAYNEQFF. In nucleotides, the CDR3 is TGCGCCAGCAGCCAAGATCGGAGAGGGGGAGCCTACAATGAGCAGTTCTTC.